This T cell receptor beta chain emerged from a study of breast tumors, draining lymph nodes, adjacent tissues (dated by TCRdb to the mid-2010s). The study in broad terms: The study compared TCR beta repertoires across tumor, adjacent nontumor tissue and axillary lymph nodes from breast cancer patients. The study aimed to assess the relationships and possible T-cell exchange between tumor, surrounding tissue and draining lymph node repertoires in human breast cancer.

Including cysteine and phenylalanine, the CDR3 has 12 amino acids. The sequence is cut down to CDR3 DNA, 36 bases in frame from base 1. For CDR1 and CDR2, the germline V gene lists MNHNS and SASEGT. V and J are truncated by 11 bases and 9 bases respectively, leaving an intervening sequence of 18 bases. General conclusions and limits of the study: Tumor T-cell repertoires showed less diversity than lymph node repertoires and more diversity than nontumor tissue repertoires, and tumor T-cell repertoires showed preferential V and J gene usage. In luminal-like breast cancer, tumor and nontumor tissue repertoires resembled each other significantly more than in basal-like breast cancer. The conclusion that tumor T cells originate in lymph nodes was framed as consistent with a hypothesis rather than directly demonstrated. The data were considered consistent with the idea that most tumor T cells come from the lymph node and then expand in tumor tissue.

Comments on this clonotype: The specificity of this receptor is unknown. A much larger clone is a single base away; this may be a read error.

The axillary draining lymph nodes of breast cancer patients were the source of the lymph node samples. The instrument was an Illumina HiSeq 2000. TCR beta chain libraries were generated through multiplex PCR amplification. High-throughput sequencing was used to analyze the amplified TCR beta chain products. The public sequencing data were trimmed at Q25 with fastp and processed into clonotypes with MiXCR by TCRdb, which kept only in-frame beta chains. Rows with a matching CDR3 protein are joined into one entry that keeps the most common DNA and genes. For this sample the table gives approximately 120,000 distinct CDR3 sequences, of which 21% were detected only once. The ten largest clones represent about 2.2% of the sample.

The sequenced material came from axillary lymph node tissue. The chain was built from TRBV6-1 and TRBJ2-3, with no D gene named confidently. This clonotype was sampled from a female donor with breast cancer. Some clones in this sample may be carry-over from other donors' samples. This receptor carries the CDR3 CAGVGNRLTQYF. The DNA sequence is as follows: TGTGCCGGCGTAGGGAATAGGTTGACGCAGTATTTT.